This T cell receptor (beta chain) was observed in a study of breast tumors, draining lymph nodes, adjacent tissues listed by TCRdb under 2016. Regarding the research as a whole: The study compared TCR beta repertoires across tumor, adjacent nontumor tissue and axillary lymph nodes from breast cancer patients. In human breast cancer, the study set out to evaluate how tumor, surrounding tissue and draining lymph node repertoires relate to one another and whether T cells may move between these sites. What the research found in general, with its limitations: The study presented the conclusion that tumor T cells originate in lymph nodes as consistent with a hypothesis, not as something directly demonstrated. T-cell repertoire diversity in tumors was found to be lower than in lymph nodes but higher than in nontumor tissue, and preferential V and J gene usage was observed. The data were judged consistent with most tumor T cells deriving from the lymph node and then expanding within tumor tissue. The similarity between tumor and nontumor tissue repertoires was significantly greater in luminal-like breast cancer than in basal-like breast cancer.

The CDR3 runs 22 residues from the cysteine to the phenylalanine. The retained sequence is limited to the CDR3, 66 bases, with the frame set at the first base. Germline trimming: 3 bases from V, 3 bases from J; junction bases outside gene matches: 21. Sequences SGHVS (CDR1) and FQNEAQ (CDR2) are obtained from the germline V gene. The axillary draining lymph nodes of breast cancer patients were the source of the lymph node samples. A word on this clonotype: There is no known antigen for this receptor. Base qualities are not recorded, but no much larger clone differs from it by a single base.

The run used an Illumina HiSeq 2000. TCR beta chain libraries were generated through multiplex PCR amplification. The amplified TCR beta chain products were analyzed by high-throughput sequencing. TCRdb trimmed the raw reads at Q25, called clones with MiXCR and kept productive beta chains. CDR3 protein duplicates are merged, each entry listing the most common genes and DNA. For this sample there are around 100,000 distinct CDR3 sequences; less than 25% appear just once. The ten largest clones capture around 1.3% of the sample. This sequence originates from a female donor with breast cancer. Some clones in this sample may be carry-over from other donors' samples. Input material: axillary lymph node tissue. The chain couples TRBV7-8 to TRBJ2-6, and TRBD2 aligns with 9 junction nucleotides. The encoded CDR3 is CASSLSRRTSASSSFGANVLTF. The nucleotide sequence reads TGTGCCAGCAGCTTGAGTCGGCGGACTAGCGCTTCTTCGAGCTTTGGGGCCAACGTCCTGACTTTC.